This T cell receptor (beta chain) was sequenced during a study of blood T cell repertoires in COVID-19. The CDR3 runs to 19 residues. This clone is a singleton in its sample. Clones were read by immunoSEQ multiplex PCR, and TCRdb kept only the in-frame ones, dropping some. This table has about 180,000 clones, 70% to 90% appearing once. This TCR was sampled from a middle-aged man with active or convalescent COVID-19. The chain uses TRBV21-1 and TRBJ2-6; TRBD1, the D gene given by the table, was not confirmed from the DNA. TRBV21-1 is deemed a pseudogene. Sequenced material: peripheral blood. CDR3 in amino acids: CASSKVPGTSGAGANVLTF. The CDR3 DNA sequence: TGTGCCAGCAGCAAAGTCCCCGGGACCTCAGGGGCTGGGGCCAACGTCCTGACTTTC.